The present T cell receptor (beta chain) was sequenced within a study of chemoradiotherapy in HPV16-positive cancers. The CDR3 is made up of 13 amino acids. Unmatched junction bases numbered 6, after V lost 5 bases and J lost 5 bases. In germline, CDR1 is SGHTA, CDR2 FQGNSA. Sequencing used immunoSEQ multiplex PCR; TCRdb keeps in-frame clones, though not all of them. The sample yields around 53,000 clones, around 90% seen once. This material consisted of blood, taken from a patient who underwent chemoradiotherapy. This clonotype was obtained from a human donor with HPV-associated anogenital cancer. V is TRBV7-2 and J is TRBJ2-7, with 7 positions matching TRBD2. In DNA form, the CDR3 reads TGTGCCAGCAGCCACATCGGGGGGAACGAGCAGTACTTC. Translation gives CASSHIGGNEQYF.